The 30 T cell receptor beta chains presented below share a single source sample, sequenced in a study of siplizumab effects on memory and regulatory T cells. Using immunoSEQ multiplex PCR, the repertoire was profiled, and TCRdb retains in-frame clones only, with some absent. The data show more than 45,000 clones, with about 97% seen just once and around 0.6% held by the top ten. The sequenced sample consisted of naive CD4+ T cells sorted from blood. The receptors stem from a human donor in good health.

This sequence joins TRBV11-2 and TRBJ1-1, with 8 nucleotides matching TRBD1. The junction had 8 bases not matched to a gene; V was cut back by 4 bases and J by 1 base. From germline, CDR1 is SGHAT and CDR2 FQNNGV. This CDR3 is 16 amino acids long. DNA for the CDR3: TGTGCCAGCAGCTACCTGACAGGGGTTGGGAACACTGAAGCTTTCTTT. This sequence encodes CASSYLTGVGNTEAFF.

The chain has TRBV15 and TRBJ2-6, with 7 bases that match TRBD1. From germline, CDR1 is LNHNV and CDR2 YYDKDF (reference sequence). J gave up 0 bases and V 0 bases, and 8 bases lay outside the gene matches. CDR3 length: 19 amino acids. The CDR3 protein is CATSRDIGDRSSGANVLTF. The CDR3 DNA sequence: TGTGCCACCAGCAGAGACATTGGGGACAGAAGCTCTGGGGCCAACGTCCTGACTTTC. The variable domain in full, with the rest retrieved from reference TRBV15 and TRBJ2-6, is DAMVIQNPRYQVTQFGKPVTLSCSQTLNHNVMYWYQQKSSQAPKLLFHYYDKDFNNEADTPDNFQSRRPNTSFCFLDIRSPGLGDTAMYLCATSRDIGDRSSGANVLTFGAGSRLTVL.

The chain carries TRBV7-9 and TRBJ1-1, with D possibly being TRBD1 (6 bases). V lost 6 bases and J 6 bases, leaving 20 bases between the germline ends. This CDR3 has 15 amino acids. Germline V gene data show CDR1 as SEHNR and CDR2 as FQNEAQ (reference sequence). The DNA of the CDR3 is TGTGCCAGCAGTACCAGTAACGGGGGCAGGGCTGAAGCTTTCTTT. Its protein product is CASSTSNGGRAEAFF.

V is TRBV9 and J is TRBJ1-2; D is ambiguous. The V gene's germline CDR1 is SGDLS and CDR2 YYNGEE. V was pared by 4 bases and J by 4 bases, with 5 bases between. CDR3 length equals 11 residues. In nucleotides, the CDR3 is TGTGCCAGCAGCAGGGTCTATGGCTACACCTTC. It translates to CASSRVYGYTF.

For the CDR3, the DNA is TGTGCCAGCAGCTTAAGGAGGGCCGGATCTGGAAACACCATATATTTT. It is translated as CASSLRRAGSGNTIYF. This chain connects TRBV7-8 to TRBJ1-3; D remains unclear. The CDR3 extends over 16 amino acids. The germline CDR1 and CDR2 sequences are SGHVS and FQNEAQ. V was pared by 2 bases and J by 1 base, with 12 bases between.

The V call is TRBV6-5, the J call TRBJ2-3; 10 positions agree with TRBD2. J gave up 4 bases and V 7 bases, and 8 bases lay outside the gene matches. The CDR3 consists of 15 residues. Germline CDR1 is MNHEY and CDR2 is SVGAGI. The CDR3 sequence is CASMGASGSSDTQYF. DNA of the CDR3: TGTGCCAGCATGGGGGCTAGCGGGAGTTCAGATACGCAGTATTTT.

The chain recombines TRBV5-1 with TRBJ2-1; 9 positions match TRBD2. Germline values: CDR1 SGHRS, CDR2 YFSETQ. The CDR3 loop spans 22 amino acids. V lost 1 base, J lost 1 base, and 21 bases stayed unmatched. CDR3 sequence: CASSLRLVSGRSTKGSYNEQFF. CDR3 nucleotide sequence: TGCGCCAGCAGCTTGCGGTTGGTTAGCGGGAGATCCACCAAGGGGTCCTACAATGAGCAGTTCTTC.

To note about this clone: A read error may account for a junction end that differs from germline. The V call is TRBV5-3, the J call TRBJ2-7, with D uncertain. TRBV5-3 falls under the ORF class, with uncertain function. The CDR3 is made up of 15 amino acids. This CDR3 is CASSLLGLGSYEQYF. For the CDR3, the DNA is TGTGCCAGCAGCTTGTTAGGTTTGGGAAGCTACGAGCAGTACTTC.

The J gene is TRBJ2-2, the V gene TRBV27; 9 nucleotides match TRBD1. The CDR3 spans 14 residues. V was clipped by 6 bases and J by 3 bases; unmatched bases: 2. Germline V lookup: CDR1 MNHEY, CDR2 SMNVEV (reference sequence). The CDR3 nucleotides are TGTGCCAGCAGCGGGACAGGGTACACCGGGGAGCTGTTTTTT. Its protein product is CASSGTGYTGELFF.

This clone was picked up a small number of times. The rearrangement joins TRBV4-1 to TRBJ1-5; D remains unclear. Germline lookup yields CDR1 MGHRA and CDR2 YSYEKL. The CDR3 runs 14 residues. V shed 1 base and J shed 2 bases, with 6 bases lying between them. CDR3 residues: CASSQGYGNQPQHF. CDR3 sequence (DNA): TGCGCCAGCAGCCAAGGGTACGGCAATCAGCCCCAGCATTTT.

The chain joins TRBV7-2 to TRBJ2-2; 9 bases match TRBD2. V lost 0 bases and J lost 9; bases outside the gene matches: 5. The CDR3 runs 15 residues. In germline, CDR1 is SGHTA, CDR2 FQGNSA. CDR3 in DNA: TGTGCCAGCAGCTTAGCGATTAGCGGGAGCAGGGAGCTGTTTTTT. This gives the protein CASSLAISGSRELFF.

The chain recombines TRBV19 with TRBJ1-1; D remains unclear. Germline CDR1 and CDR2: LNHDA and SQIVND (reference sequence). V was pared by 5 bases and J by 1 base, with 8 bases between. The CDR3 has 13 residues. The CDR3 bases are TGTGCCAGTAGTTCCTTGAGGAACACTGAAGCTTTCTTT. Translating gives CASSSLRNTEAFF.

J is TRBJ2-2 and V is TRBV19; no reliable D call. CDR3 length: 14 residues. CDR1 and CDR2 (germline): LNHDA, SQIVND (reference sequence). Trimming left V 3 bases short and J 2 bases short, with 7 bases between. The CDR3, as DNA: TGTGCCAGTAGTATCTCGATCAACACCGGGGAGCTGTTTTTT. The encoded protein is CASSISINTGELFF.

Only one count was recorded for this clone. This chain connects TRBV6-4 to TRBJ2-3; unclear D gene. With 4 bases removed from V and 3 bases from J, the gap between germline ends came to 11 bases. The CDR3 is 14 residues long. Germline V gene lookup returns CDR1 MRHNA and CDR2 SNTAGT. In DNA form, the CDR3 reads TGTGCCAGCAGTGGTGACCCTTGGACAGATACGCAGTATTTT. Amino acids: CASSGDPWTDTQYF.

This chain uses TRBV11-1 with TRBJ2-1; no firm D call. The CDR3 runs 13 residues. V was trimmed by 5 bases and J by 5 bases, leaving 10 bases between them. Germline CDR1 and CDR2: SGHAT and FQDESV (reference sequence). CDR3 in amino acids: CASSPSFDNEQFF. CDR3 DNA: TGTGCCAGCAGCCCCAGCTTTGACAATGAGCAGTTCTTC. Variable domain in full (rest from reference TRBV11-1 and TRBJ2-1): EAEVAQSPRYKITEKSQAVAFWCDPISGHATLYWYRQILGQGPELLVQFQDESVVDDSQLPKDRFSAERLKGVDSTLKIQPAELGDSAMYLCASSPSFDNEQFFGPGTRLTVL.

The chain recombines TRBV5-1 with TRBJ2-1, with 7 bases fitting TRBD2. This CDR3 spans 13 amino acids. Trimming removed 6 bases from V and 6 bases from J; junction bases left unmatched: 6. From germline, CDR1 is SGHRS and CDR2 YFSETQ. This chain's CDR3 is CASTRSGGNEQFF. The CDR3 DNA reads as TGCGCCAGCACCCGGTCGGGGGGCAATGAGCAGTTCTTC.

The chain links TRBV28 to TRBJ2-7, with D hard to call. CDR1 is MDHEN, CDR2 SYDVKM, per germline. The CDR3 totals 14 residues. V lost 2 bases to trimming and J lost 3 bases, with 11 bases between them. The CDR3 is CASSLDGRVYEQYF. The CDR3 bases are TGTGCCAGCAGTTTAGACGGACGTGTCTACGAGCAGTACTTC.

V and J are TRBV5-6 and TRBJ2-7; D perhaps matches TRBD1 (6 bases). The ends were cut back, 1 base at V and 4 bases at J, with 6 bases in the middle. Germline CDR1 and CDR2: SGHDT and YYEEEE. This CDR3 region has 12 residues. The CDR3 sequence is CASSLQGYEQYF. CDR3 DNA sequence: TGTGCCAGCAGCTTGCAGGGGTACGAGCAGTACTTC.

V is TRBV28 and J is TRBJ1-5; D might be TRBD1 (5 bases). Trimming stripped 0 bases from V and 8 bases from J, with 11 bases between. The CDR3 sequence is 14 residues long. Germline V gene data show CDR1 as MDHEN and CDR2 as SYDVKM. The CDR3, as DNA: TGTGCCAGCAGTTTATGGAAGGGGAGAAAGCCCCAGCATTTT. Translated: CASSLWKGRKPQHF.

This chain uses TRBV6-6 with TRBJ1-1; the D is unclear. The CDR3 length is 13 residues. Germline V gene sequence: CDR1 MNHNY, CDR2 SVGAGI (reference sequence). Trimming left V 6 bases short and J 0 bases short, with 8 bases between. The chain's CDR3 is CASRGWVNTEAFF. The CDR3 DNA reads TGTGCCAGCAGGGGGTGGGTGAACACTGAAGCTTTCTTT.

This chain uses TRBV11-2 with TRBJ2-7, with D maybe TRBD2 (5 bases). Germline V gene lookup returns CDR1 SGHAT and CDR2 FQNNGV. There are 19 residues in the CDR3. Trimming cost V 0 bases and J 0 bases, with 21 bases left between them. The CDR3 loop is CASSLDLWSDPGSSYEQYF. The DNA for the CDR3 is TGTGCCAGCAGCTTAGATCTGTGGTCAGATCCGGGAAGCTCCTACGAGCAGTACTTC.

This chain links TRBV14 with TRBJ2-1; the D gene could be TRBD1 or TRBD2 (5 bases each). The CDR3 extends over 14 amino acids. Trimming pared 6 bases from V and 4 bases from J, leaving 13 bases between. From germline, CDR1 is SGHDN and CDR2 FVKESK. This chain's CDR3 is CASRGDRPYNEQFF. The CDR3 nucleotides read TGTGCCAGCAGGGGAGACAGACCATACAATGAGCAGTTCTTC.

The chain is built from TRBV2 and TRBJ1-6; 7 nucleotides align to TRBD1. The germline V gene has CDR1 SNHLY and CDR2 FYNNEI. The CDR3 has 15 residues. V shed 7 bases and J 0 bases; nucleotides not matched to a gene: 3. CDR3 region: CASMTGSSYNSPLHF. CDR3 bases: TGTGCCAGCATGACAGGGAGCTCCTATAATTCACCCCTCCACTTT.

The chain is built from TRBV6-5 and TRBJ2-3, with D perhaps matching TRBD2 (6 bases). V lost 4 bases and J 2 bases, leaving 16 bases between the germline ends. CDR3 length: 16 amino acids. The germline V gene encodes CDR1 MNHEY and CDR2 SVGAGI. Here the CDR3 reads CASSSLAGRHTDTQYF. The CDR3 bases are TGTGCCAGCAGTTCCCTGGCCGGGAGACACACAGATACGCAGTATTTT.

This clone appeared a single time. The rearrangement uses TRBV28 and TRBJ1-3; 8 bases align to TRBD1. J was trimmed by 4 bases and V by 7 bases; bases with no gene match: 21. This CDR3 comprises 19 residues. The germline V gene has CDR1 MDHEN and CDR2 SYDVKM. In DNA, the CDR3 is TGTGCCAGCACCCTAGGTGGACAGGGCGACCATTTTAGCGGAAACACCATATATTTT. Protein: CASTLGGQGDHFSGNTIYF.

This chain uses TRBV5-4 with TRBJ1-3; D perhaps matches TRBD1 (6 bases). This CDR3 has 14 residues. V dropped 0 bases and J dropped 2 bases, with 6 bases sitting between them. Looked up from germline, CDR1 is SGHNT and CDR2 is YYREEE (reference sequence). The CDR3 reads CASSLGGPGNTIYF. The CDR3 bases are TGTGCCAGCAGCTTGGGGGGGCCTGGAAACACCATATATTTT.

This sequence joins TRBV23-1 and TRBJ1-5; D is possibly TRBD1 (6 bases). TRBV23-1 is an ORF, with its function uncertain. There are 12 residues in the CDR3. The V and J ends lost 5 bases and 7 bases respectively, with 9 bases between them. The chain's CDR3 is CASSTQGQPQHF. The DNA of the CDR3 is TGCGCCAGCAGTACACAGGGCCAGCCCCAGCATTTT.

The chain has TRBV5-6 and TRBJ1-3, with D uncertain. This CDR3 is built from 17 residues. CDR1 is SGHDT, CDR2 YYEEEE, per germline. V was clipped by 5 bases and J by 2 bases, with 20 bases between them. DNA for the CDR3: TGTGCCAGCAGTTGGGCAGCCTCAAGTACTGCTGGAAACACCATATATTTT. It codes for CASSWAASSTAGNTIYF.

This clone showed up just once. The chain combines TRBV30 with TRBJ1-5, with TRBD1 matching 7 bases. Germline V gives CDR1 GTSNPN, CDR2 SVGIG (reference sequence). The CDR3 length is 15 residues. The trim removed 4 bases at V and 1 base at J, leaving 7 bases unmatched. CDR3 in DNA: TGTGCCTGGACACAGGGGCTTTGGAGCAATCAGCCCCAGCATTTT. Its protein product is CAWTQGLWSNQPQHF.

This rearrangement joins TRBV19 to TRBJ2-7; 9 bases are shared with TRBD1. The CDR3 has 16 amino acids. With 6 bases clipped from V and 4 bases from J, the junction kept 13 bases outside the gene matches. Germline V gene lookup returns CDR1 LNHDA and CDR2 SQIVND (reference sequence). CDR3 DNA: TGTGCCAGTAGCCGCGCCCGGGGACAGGGATTATACGAGCAGTACTTC. This codes for CASSRARGQGLYEQYF.